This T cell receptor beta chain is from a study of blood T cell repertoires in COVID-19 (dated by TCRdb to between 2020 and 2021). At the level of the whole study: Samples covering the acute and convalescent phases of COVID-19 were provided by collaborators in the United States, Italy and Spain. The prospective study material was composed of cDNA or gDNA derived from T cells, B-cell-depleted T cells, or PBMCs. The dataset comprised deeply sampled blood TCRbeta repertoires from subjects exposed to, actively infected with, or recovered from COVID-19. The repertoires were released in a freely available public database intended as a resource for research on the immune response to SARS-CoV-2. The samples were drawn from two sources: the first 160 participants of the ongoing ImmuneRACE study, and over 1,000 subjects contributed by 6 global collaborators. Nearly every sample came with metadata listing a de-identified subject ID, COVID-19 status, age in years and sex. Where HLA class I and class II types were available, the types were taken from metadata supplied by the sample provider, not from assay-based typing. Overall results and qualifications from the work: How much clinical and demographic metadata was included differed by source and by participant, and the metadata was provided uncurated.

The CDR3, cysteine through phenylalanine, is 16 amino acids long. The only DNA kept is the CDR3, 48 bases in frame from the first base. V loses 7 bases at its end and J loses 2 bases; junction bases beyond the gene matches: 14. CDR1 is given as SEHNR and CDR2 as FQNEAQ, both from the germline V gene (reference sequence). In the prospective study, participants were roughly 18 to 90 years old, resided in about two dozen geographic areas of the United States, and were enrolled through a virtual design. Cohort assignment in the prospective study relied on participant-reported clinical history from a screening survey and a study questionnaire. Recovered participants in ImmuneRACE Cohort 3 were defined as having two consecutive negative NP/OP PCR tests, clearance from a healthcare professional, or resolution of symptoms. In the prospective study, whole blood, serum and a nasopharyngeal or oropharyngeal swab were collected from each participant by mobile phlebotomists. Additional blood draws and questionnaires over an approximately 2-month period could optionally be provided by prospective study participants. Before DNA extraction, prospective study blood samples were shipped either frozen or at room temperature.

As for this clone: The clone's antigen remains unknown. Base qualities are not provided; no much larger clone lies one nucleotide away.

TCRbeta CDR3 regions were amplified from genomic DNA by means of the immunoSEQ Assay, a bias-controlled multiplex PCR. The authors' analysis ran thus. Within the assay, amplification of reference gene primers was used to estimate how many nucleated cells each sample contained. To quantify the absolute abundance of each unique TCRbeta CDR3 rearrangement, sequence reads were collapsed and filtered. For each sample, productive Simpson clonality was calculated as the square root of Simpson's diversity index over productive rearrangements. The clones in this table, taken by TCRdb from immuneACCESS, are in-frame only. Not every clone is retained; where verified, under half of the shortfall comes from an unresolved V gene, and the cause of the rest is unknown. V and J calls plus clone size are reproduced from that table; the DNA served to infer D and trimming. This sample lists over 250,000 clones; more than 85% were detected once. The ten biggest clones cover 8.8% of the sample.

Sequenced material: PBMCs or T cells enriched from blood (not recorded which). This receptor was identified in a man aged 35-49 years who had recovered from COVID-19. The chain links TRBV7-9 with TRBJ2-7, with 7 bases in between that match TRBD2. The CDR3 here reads CASTLNWEGPTYEQYF. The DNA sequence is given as TGTGCCAGCACCCTAAATTGGGAGGGTCCTACCTACGAGCAGTACTTC.